The 24 T cell receptor beta chains below all came from one sample that was sequenced in a study of shared clonotypes between healthy human individuals. Only in-frame clones appear in the TCRdb table, and some are missing; sequencing was by immunoSEQ multiplex PCR. The repertoire holds about 1 million clones, with about 77% as singletons. The sample consisted of memory CD4+ T cells sorted from blood. Subset: CD45RA-negative fraction. The receptor set was obtained from a man between 18 and 29 years old in good health.

The gene calls are TRBV27 and TRBJ1-6, with 10 positions matching TRBD1. The CDR3 contains 16 residues. V was pared by 3 bases and J by 7 bases, with 6 bases of the junction left unmatched. The germline V gene encodes CDR1 MNHEY and CDR2 SMNVEV (reference sequence). The CDR3: CASSFRQGARNSPLHF. Written as DNA, the CDR3 is TGTGCCAGCAGTTTTAGACAGGGGGCTCGGAATTCACCCCTCCACTTT.

The chain joins TRBV27 to TRBJ1-1; 8 bases line up with TRBD1. The CDR3 is made up of 11 amino acids. With 5 bases clipped from V and 8 bases from J, the junction kept 1 base outside the gene matches. CDR1 is MNHEY, CDR2 SMNVEV, per germline (reference sequence). As DNA, the CDR3 is TGTGCCAGCAGTGACAGGGGCGAAGCTTTCTTT. It codes for CASSDRGEAFF.

This chain joins TRBV30 and TRBJ1-5; 11 bases map to TRBD1. There are 15 residues in the CDR3. The J segment lost 7 bases and the V segment lost 2 bases, leaving 7 bases of the junction unmatched. Germline V gene data show CDR1 as GTSNPN and CDR2 as SVGIG (reference sequence). The CDR3 DNA is TGTGCCTGGAGTAGGACAGGGGGCTCGGGACAGCCCCAGCATTTT. As protein: CAWSRTGGSGQPQHF.

The V gene is TRBV11-2, the J gene TRBJ2-1, with 12 bases identical to TRBD1. The CDR3 runs 16 residues. V was clipped by 6 bases and J by 7 bases; unmatched bases: 10. The germline V gene has CDR1 SGHAT and CDR2 FQNNGV. CDR3 loop: CASRVPGTGGENEQFF. The CDR3 coding sequence is TGTGCCAGCAGGGTTCCCGGGACAGGGGGCGAAAATGAGCAGTTCTTC.

This clone appeared a few times. The chain employs TRBV11-3 and TRBJ2-2, with D unclear. Germline CDR1 SGHNT, CDR2 YENEEA. The CDR3 sequence is 13 residues long. V was cut by 0 bases and J by 6 bases, with 5 bases left in between. The CDR3, as DNA: TGTGCCAGCAGCTTAGACTTCCCCGGGGAGCTGTTTTTT. It yields the protein CASSLDFPGELFF.

This clone has a count of ten or more. The same CDR3 also results from other DNA sequences found in this sample. This chain connects TRBV6-1 to TRBJ1-2; 7 nucleotides agree with TRBD1. Germline CDR1 reads MNHNS; CDR2 reads SASEGT. With V trimmed by 5 bases and J by 3 bases, 6 bases remained unmatched. There are 14 residues in the CDR3. CDR3 coding DNA: TGTGCCAGCAGTCGGCAGGGGGTGGACTATGGCTACACCTTC. This codes for CASSRQGVDYGYTF.

Only a few counts were recorded for this clone. The J gene is TRBJ2-5, the V gene TRBV19; the D is unclear. Trimming shortened V by 4 bases and J by 4 bases, and 7 bases separated the two germline ends. Germline assignment: CDR1 LNHDA and CDR2 SQIVND (reference sequence). This CDR3 comprises 12 residues. The CDR3 is CASSKAGETQYF. The CDR3 bases are TGTGCCAGTAGTAAAGCAGGAGAGACCCAGTACTTC.

The J gene is TRBJ1-4, the V gene TRBV7-9, with no clear D. CDR1 and CDR2 (germline): SEHNR, FQNEAQ (reference sequence). The CDR3 runs 14 residues. The V end lost 3 bases, the J end lost 6 bases, and 11 bases lay between the germline ends. The CDR3 DNA reads as TGTGCCAGCAGCTTGCAACCTAGGGATGAAAAACTGTTTTTT. It is translated as CASSLQPRDEKLFF. The full variable domain, rest sourced from reference TRBV7-9 and TRBJ1-4, is DTGVSQNPRHKITKRGQNVTFRCDPISEHNRLYWYRQTLGQGPEFLTYFQNEAQLEKSRLLSDRFSAERPKGSFSTLEIQRTEQGDSAMYLCASSLQPRDEKLFFGSGTQLSVL.

The chain combines TRBV5-8 with TRBJ1-6, with TRBD1 matching over 9 bases. V dropped 6 bases and J dropped 9; count of bases not matched to a gene: 10. This CDR3 has 15 amino acids. Germline CDR1 is SGHTS and CDR2 is YDEGEE. The CDR3 protein is CASTQRTGVGSPLHF. The CDR3 nucleotides read TGTGCCAGCACCCAAAGGACAGGGGTCGGTTCACCCCTCCACTTT.

This clone has a handful of counts. This rearrangement joins TRBV28 to TRBJ1-5; possibly TRBD1 for D (5 bases). Trimming stripped 6 bases from V and 0 bases from J, with 12 bases between. The germline V gene encodes CDR1 MDHEN and CDR2 SYDVKM. The CDR3 contains 15 residues. CDR3 region: CASRDQGYSNQPQHF. CDR3 in DNA: TGTGCCAGCAGGGACCAGGGATATAGCAATCAGCCCCAGCATTTT. Variable domain in full (rest from reference TRBV28 and TRBJ1-5): DVKVTQSSRYLVKRTGEKVFLECVQDMDHENMFWYRQDPGLGLRLIYFSYDVKMKEKGDIPEGYSVSREKKERFSLILESASTNQTSMYLCASRDQGYSNQPQHFGDGTRLSIL.

V usage is TRBV18 and J usage is TRBJ2-7; D might be TRBD1 or TRBD2, each matching 6 bases. The CDR3 totals 16 residues. V shed 3 bases and J shed 7 bases, with 22 bases lying between them. The germline V gene encodes CDR1 KGHSH and CDR2 LQKENI. The CDR3 here is CASSPRGGGLTEEQYF. Written as DNA, the CDR3 is TGTGCCAGCTCACCTAGAGGGGGAGGTCTTACAGAAGAGCAGTACTTC.

This sequence joins TRBV27 and TRBJ2-7, with a weak D call TRBD1 (5 bases). The germline CDR1 and CDR2 sequences are MNHEY and SMNVEV (reference sequence). V gave up 5 bases and J gave up 5 bases, with 10 bases separating them. The CDR3 runs to 12 residues. CDR3 residues: CASSAQGNEQYF. DNA of the CDR3: TGTGCCAGCAGTGCGCAGGGTAACGAGCAGTACTTC.

The chain carries TRBV28 and TRBJ1-5, with TRBD1 matching over 11 bases. The length of the CDR3 is 15 residues. V shed 2 bases and J 7 bases; nucleotides not matched to a gene: 4. Germline V CDR1 and CDR2: MDHEN, SYDVKM. The CDR3 region has the DNA TGTGCCAGCAGTTTAGGACAGGGGGCTAGACAGCCCCAGCATTTT. Its translation is CASSLGQGARQPQHF. Full variable domain (outside the CDR3, taken from reference TRBV28 and TRBJ1-5): DVKVTQSSRYLVKRTGEKVFLECVQDMDHENMFWYRQDPGLGLRLIYFSYDVKMKEKGDIPEGYSVSREKKERFSLILESASTNQTSMYLCASSLGQGARQPQHFGDGTRLSIL.

This chain connects TRBV5-1 to TRBJ1-3; TRBD1 matches 8 bases. The CDR3 runs to 16 residues. Trimming at V came to 4 bases and at J to 0 bases, leaving 6 bases not matched to a gene. Per germline, CDR1 SGHRS and CDR2 YFSETQ. The DNA for the CDR3 is TGCGCCAGCAGCACGACAGGGGCTAACTCTGGAAACACCATATATTTT. It is translated as CASSTTGANSGNTIYF.

The rearrangement joins TRBV5-1 to TRBJ1-2, with D possibly being TRBD1 (6 bases). Germline CDR1 and CDR2: SGHRS and YFSETQ. CDR3 length: 13 residues. Trimming stripped 1 base from V and 6 bases from J, with 10 bases between. The CDR3 DNA reads TGCGCCAGCAGCTTGCAACAGGGTGATGGCTACACCTTC. This sequence encodes CASSLQQGDGYTF. Together with reference TRBV5-1 and TRBJ1-2, the CDR3 gives the full variable domain: KAGVTQTPRYLIKTRGQQVTLSCSPISGHRSVSWYQQTPGQGLQFLFEYFSETQRNKGNFPGRFSGRQFSNSRSEMNVSTLELGDSALYLCASSLQQGDGYTFGSGTRLTVV.

This clone was detected a few times. This chain links TRBV19 with TRBJ2-1; D is ambiguous. V shed 4 bases and J shed 2 bases, with 15 bases lying between them. From germline, CDR1 is LNHDA and CDR2 SQIVND (reference sequence). The CDR3 has 16 residues. DNA of the CDR3: TGTGCCAGTAGTAGTCTTAGGGCCTTCCCCTACAATGAGCAGTTCTTC. This sequence encodes CASSSLRAFPYNEQFF.

This chain links TRBV11-2 with TRBJ2-1; 8 bases are a match to TRBD2. J gave up 7 bases and V 3 bases, and 2 bases lay outside the gene matches. The CDR3 runs to 13 residues. Germline-derived CDR1 and CDR2 are SGHAT and FQNNGV. The CDR3 coding sequence is TGTGCCAGCAGCTTGGGACTAGTAAATGAGCAGTTCTTC. Its translation: CASSLGLVNEQFF.

The chain employs TRBV5-1 and TRBJ2-5; 8 bases map to TRBD2. CDR3 size: 15 residues. The germline CDR1 and CDR2 sequences are SGHRS and YFSETQ. V was pared by 5 bases and J by 2 bases, with 8 bases of the junction left unmatched. The CDR3 here is CASSPGLDHQETQYF. CDR3 nucleotides: TGCGCCAGCAGTCCGGGACTAGACCATCAAGAGACCCAGTACTTC.

The V gene is TRBV5-4, the J gene TRBJ2-7; D remains unclear. Germline loops: CDR1 SGHNT, CDR2 YYREEE (reference sequence). This CDR3 is built from 13 residues. V lost 1 base and J lost 5, with 10 bases in between. CDR3 protein: CASSLSGSNEQYF. CDR3 coding DNA: TGTGCCAGCAGCTTGAGTGGCAGCAACGAGCAGTACTTC.

This rearrangement joins TRBV6-1 to TRBJ2-3, with a weak D call TRBD1 (6 bases). The CDR3 runs 15 residues. V shed 7 bases and J shed 4 bases, with 18 bases lying between them. Per germline, CDR1 MNHNS and CDR2 SASEGT. The CDR3 nucleotides read TGTGCCAGCACCCCGTCAGGGGTCAAGGCAGATACGCAGTATTTT. The encoded protein is CASTPSGVKADTQYF.

This rearrangement joins TRBV6-1 to TRBJ2-7; TRBD1 aligns across 8 bases. Unmatched junction bases numbered 9, after V lost 6 bases and J lost 5 bases. Germline V CDR1 and CDR2: MNHNS, SASEGT. The CDR3 extends over 14 amino acids. The CDR3 DNA is TGTGCCAGCAGGAACGGACAGGGAATGAACGAGCAGTACTTC. Protein: CASRNGQGMNEQYF.

This clone came up once. The J gene is TRBJ2-3, the V gene TRBV27; D is ambiguous. V shed 7 bases and J shed 6 bases, with 8 bases lying between them. The CDR3 loop spans 11 amino acids. The germline CDR1 and CDR2 sequences are MNHEY and SMNVEV (reference sequence). Here the CDR3 DNA reads TGTGCCAGCACCATGGGGGATACGCAGTATTTT. Its protein is CASTMGDTQYF.

This rearrangement joins TRBV5-1 to TRBJ2-5; tentative D call: TRBD1 (6 bases). V was pared by 0 bases and J by 2 bases, with 11 bases between. From germline, CDR1 is SGHRS and CDR2 YFSETQ. The CDR3 is 15 residues long. The CDR3 protein is CASSLEFTGQETQYF. The CDR3 nucleotides are TGCGCCAGCAGCTTGGAATTCACAGGGCAAGAGACCCAGTACTTC.

The chain carries TRBV15 and TRBJ1-5, with D perhaps TRBD1 (5 bases). The germline CDR1 and CDR2 sequences are LNHNV and YYDKDF (reference sequence). Trimming cost V 2 bases and J 1 base, with 12 bases left between them. This CDR3 comprises 16 residues. The CDR3 nucleotides are TGTGCCACCAGCAGATGGGACCTAGGGAGCAATCAGCCCCAGCATTTT. Encoded protein: CATSRWDLGSNQPQHF.